These 19 T cell receptor beta chains were all obtained from the same sample, sequenced in a study of cytomegalovirus exposure and HLA in healthy donors. This table comes from immunoSEQ multiplex PCR, and its TCRdb copy is limited to in-frame clones, with some not included. The sample yields 80,000 to 100,000 clones, 87% seen once. Material for sequencing was PBMCs. The receptors shown here come from a woman in her 30s in good health and CMV-seronegative.

The chain links TRBV9 to TRBJ2-2; D might be TRBD2 (7 bases). This CDR3 has 17 amino acids. V lost 4 bases and J 6 bases, leaving 22 bases between the germline ends. CDR1 and CDR2 (germline): SGDLS, YYNGEE. DNA of the CDR3: TGTGCCAGCAGCCCGAGGAATTCGGGGGGCCTTGCCGGGGAGCTGTTTTTT. This codes for CASSPRNSGGLAGELFF.

The sample holds a few counts of this clone. Here the CDR3 DNA reads TGTGCCAGCAGTCCCCCTCTAGGGGGACCCGAGCAGTACTTC. The encoded protein is CASSPPLGGPEQYF. The V gene is TRBV2, the J gene TRBJ2-7, with a weak D call TRBD1 (6 bases). CDR1 and CDR2 (germline): SNHLY, FYNNEI. V lost 5 bases and J 6 bases, leaving 17 bases between the germline ends. The CDR3 has 14 amino acids.

The genes are TRBV10-3 and TRBJ2-2, with 10 bases aligning to TRBD2. The CDR3 runs to 15 residues. The germline CDR1 and CDR2 sequences are ENHRY and SYGVKD. The junction had 5 bases not matched to a gene; V was cut back by 6 bases and J by 4 bases. CDR3 loop: CAIREGLASTGELFF. The CDR3 region has the DNA TGTGCCATCAGGGAGGGACTAGCGAGCACCGGGGAGCTGTTTTTT.

The chain recombines TRBV4-2 with TRBJ1-1, with D perhaps matching TRBD1 (5 bases). V gave up 2 bases and J gave up 5 bases, with 12 bases separating them. Germline-derived CDR1 and CDR2 are LGHNA and YNFKEQ. This CDR3 has 14 amino acids. The chain's CDR3 is CASSQRRGWTEAFF. CDR3 in DNA: TGTGCCAGCAGCCAACGGAGGGGATGGACTGAAGCTTTCTTT.

The chain combines TRBV4-3 with TRBJ1-1; no clear D. The germline V and J ends were trimmed by 1 base and 0 bases, with 9 bases remaining between them. Germline V CDR1 and CDR2: LGHNA, YSLEER. The CDR3 contains 15 residues. The CDR3 DNA is TGCGCCAGCAGCCAAGTATGGCCGATGAACACTGAAGCTTTCTTT. Translation gives CASSQVWPMNTEAFF.

This chain joins TRBV13 and TRBJ1-5; 8 nucleotides agree with TRBD1. V shed 3 bases, J shed 2 bases, and the junction held 3 bases outside the gene matches. The germline V gene encodes CDR1 PRHDT and CDR2 FYEKMQ (reference sequence). The CDR3 extends over 15 amino acids. CDR3 residues: CASSFQGAGNQPQHF. In nucleotides, the CDR3 is TGTGCCAGCAGCTTCCAGGGGGCGGGCAATCAGCCCCAGCATTTT. Combining the CDR3 with reference TRBV13 and TRBJ1-5 gives the whole variable domain AAGVIQSPRHLIKEKRETATLKCYPIPRHDTVYWYQQGPGQDPQFLISFYEKMQSDKGSIPDRFSAQQFSDYHSELNMSSLELGDSALYFCASSFQGAGNQPQHFGDGTRLSIL.

The V gene is TRBV29-1, the J gene TRBJ1-2; D gene unclear. The germline V and J ends were trimmed by 6 bases and 4 bases, with 6 bases remaining between them. CDR1 SQVTM and CDR2 ANQGSEA come from the germline V gene. The CDR3 spans 10 residues. CDR3 bases: TGCAGCGTCCTGTCCTATGGCTACACCTTC. This codes for CSVLSYGYTF. The full variable domain, completed using reference TRBV29-1 and TRBJ1-2, is SAVISQKPSRDICQRGTSLTIQCQVDSQVTMMFWYRQQPGQSLTLIATANQGSEATYESGFVIDKFPISRPNLTFSTLTVSNMSPEDSSIYLCSVLSYGYTFGSGTRLTVV.

This clone appeared a few times. J is TRBJ1-1 and V is TRBV7-9; 8 positions match TRBD1. Germline CDR1 and CDR2: SEHNR and FQNEAQ (reference sequence). The junction had 2 bases not matched to a gene; V was cut back by 0 bases and J by 2 bases. The CDR3 contains 15 residues. The CDR3 spells CASSLAAGGNTEAFF. In DNA form, the CDR3 reads TGTGCCAGCAGCTTAGCGGCAGGGGGCAACACTGAAGCTTTCTTT.

This clone was counted once. This sequence joins TRBV7-9 and TRBJ2-5, with D unclear. CDR1 SEHNR and CDR2 FQNEAQ come from the germline V gene (reference sequence). The V end was cut by 5 bases, the J end by 5 bases, with 9 bases between. CDR3 length: 12 residues. In DNA form, the CDR3 reads TGTGCCAGCAGCACCTACGAGGAGACCCAGTACTTC. Encoded protein: CASSTYEETQYF.

V usage is TRBV18 and J usage is TRBJ2-7; tentative D call: TRBD2 (5 bases). V lost 3 bases and J lost 4, with 10 bases in between. This CDR3 spans 13 amino acids. Germline CDR1 and CDR2: KGHSH and LQKENI. The CDR3 nucleotides read TGTGCCAGCTCACCCTTCGGGGAATACGAGCAGTACTTC. Amino acid sequence: CASSPFGEYEQYF.

The chain has TRBV19 and TRBJ2-7; 8 bases are a match to TRBD2. Looked up from germline, CDR1 is LNHDA and CDR2 is SQIVND (reference sequence). The CDR3 runs to 16 residues. J gave up 2 bases and V 4 bases, and 10 bases lay outside the gene matches. The CDR3: CASSKIVGGATYEQYF. The CDR3 nucleotides are TGTGCCAGTAGTAAGATTGTCGGGGGGGCGACCTACGAGCAGTACTTC.

The chain employs TRBV6-4 and TRBJ2-3; 8 bases agree with TRBD2. Looked up from germline, CDR1 is MRHNA and CDR2 is SNTAGT. J was trimmed by 1 base and V by 6 bases; bases with no gene match: 6. The CDR3 runs to 15 residues. CDR3 loop: CASSNSGRGTDTQYF. The CDR3 coding sequence is TGTGCCAGCAGCAACAGCGGGAGAGGCACAGATACGCAGTATTTT.

V gene TRBV28 combines with J gene TRBJ2-7, with a tentative D call TRBD1 (6 bases). The CDR3 consists of 14 residues. With 2 bases removed from V and 4 bases from J, the gap between germline ends came to 12 bases. The germline gives CDR1 MDHEN, CDR2 SYDVKM. CDR3 in amino acids: CASSLVDSVYEQYF. CDR3 nucleotides: TGTGCCAGCAGTTTAGTGGACAGTGTATACGAGCAGTACTTC.

The genes are TRBV27 and TRBJ1-5; 9 nucleotides agree with TRBD1. This CDR3 is 16 amino acids long. Germline trimming cut 5 bases from V and 9 bases from J; bases unmatched to any gene: 14. The germline V gene has CDR1 MNHEY and CDR2 SMNVEV (reference sequence). CDR3 protein: CASSPITTGGRGPQHF. The CDR3 DNA follows: TGTGCCAGCAGTCCTATTACCACAGGGGGCCGGGGGCCCCAGCATTTT.

V is TRBV19 and J is TRBJ2-7, with D uncertain. CDR1 and CDR2 from the germline V gene are LNHDA and SQIVND (reference sequence). The CDR3 contains 13 residues. The V gene lost 8 bases and the J gene lost 2 bases, with 13 bases spanning the gap. The CDR3 spells CASSFNLPYEQYF. In nucleotides, the CDR3 is TGTGCCAGTTCTTTCAACTTACCCTACGAGCAGTACTTC.

The genes are TRBV7-9 and TRBJ1-1; a weak D match, TRBD1 (5 bases). This CDR3 has 17 amino acids. CDR1 and CDR2 from the germline V gene are SEHNR and FQNEAQ (reference sequence). With 5 bases removed from V and 0 bases from J, the gap between germline ends came to 19 bases. The CDR3 nucleotides are TGTGCCAGCAGCCACCCCAAGACAGACCCAATGAACACTGAAGCTTTCTTT. Protein product: CASSHPKTDPMNTEAFF.

This clone was detected once. The V gene is TRBV4-3, the J gene TRBJ2-7, with D tentatively TRBD2 (6 bases). CDR3 length equals 15 residues. Germline CDR1 reads LGHNA; CDR2 reads YSLEER. V lost 0 bases, J lost 6 bases, and 15 bases lay in between. CDR3 in amino acids: CASSQDLRDGGEQYF. The CDR3 bases are TGCGCCAGCAGCCAAGATCTGCGGGATGGGGGCGAGCAGTACTTC.

V and J are TRBV27 and TRBJ1-5; 8 positions match TRBD1. Germline lookup yields CDR1 MNHEY and CDR2 SMNVEV (reference sequence). Unmatched junction bases numbered 8, after V lost 3 bases and J lost 4 bases. The CDR3 runs 16 residues. CDR3: CASSFTGGKRNQPQHF. CDR3 DNA sequence: TGTGCCAGCAGTTTTACAGGGGGGAAAAGGAATCAGCCCCAGCATTTT.

The V and J genes are TRBV5-4 and TRBJ2-1, with 13 nucleotides matching TRBD2. Germline V lookup: CDR1 SGHNT, CDR2 YYREEE (reference sequence). This CDR3 comprises 17 residues. The V segment lost 0 bases and the J segment 6 bases; nucleotides outside the gene matches: 6. The CDR3, as DNA: TGTGCCAGCAGCTTGGGTACTAGCGGGAGGGTTTTCAATGAGCAGTTCTTC. It encodes CASSLGTSGRVFNEQFF.